This TCR beta chain stems from a study of T cell repertoires in cytomegalovirus infection. Study-level information: HLA-C-restricted CMV epitopes, recently identified, and well-studied HLA-B-restricted ones were used by the study. CMV infection together with matching HLA type was indicated by public TCR beta signatures.

This clonotype was counted only a few times. Its antigen remains unidentified. Study results and limitations: Cumulative frequency (of public TCR beta family members) identified carriers of CMV plus the relevant HLA. What dominated the ex vivo response were HLA-C-restricted CMV-specific TCR beta clonotypes.

Germline CDR1 and CDR2: SGHAT and FQNNGV. Trimming took 5 bases from V and 1 from J, leaving 17 bases between them. There are 16 residues in the CDR3. TCRdb reanalysed the reads using MiXCR and keeps one entry per CDR3 protein. Of about 700,000 distinct CDR3 sequences in the sample, 30% to 35% were seen once. The receptor was isolated from a human donor in good health (CMV status not recorded). Some clones in this sample may be carry-over from other donors' samples. This chain connects TRBV11-2 to TRBJ1-1; weak D call: TRBD1 (6 bases). The input for sequencing was cultured PBMCs, taken from culture after CMV antigen stimulation. The CDR3: CASSPRTALSNTEAFF. The CDR3 DNA follows: TGTGCCAGCAGCCCGAGGACAGCCTTATCGAACACTGAAGCTTTCTTT.